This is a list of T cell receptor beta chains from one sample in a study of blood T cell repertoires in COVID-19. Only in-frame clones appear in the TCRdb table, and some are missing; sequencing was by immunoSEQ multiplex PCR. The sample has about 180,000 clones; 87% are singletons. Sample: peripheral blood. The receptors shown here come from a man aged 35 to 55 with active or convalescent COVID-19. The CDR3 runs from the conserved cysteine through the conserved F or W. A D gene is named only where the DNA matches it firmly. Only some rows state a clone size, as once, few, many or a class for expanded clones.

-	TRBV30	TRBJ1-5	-	CAWSVLPRGNQPQHF	TGTGCCTGGAGTGTACTCCCAAGGGGAAATCAGCCCCAGCATTTT
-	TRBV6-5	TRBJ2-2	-	CASSRSGNTGELFF	TGTGCCAGCAGCAGAAGTGGGAACACCGGGGAGCTGTTTTTT
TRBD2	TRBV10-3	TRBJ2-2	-	CAIKRLAGSGELFF	TGTGCCATCAAGCGGCTAGCGGGGAGTGGGGAGCTGTTTTTT
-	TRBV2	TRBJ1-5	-	CASSELGGQQPQHF	TGTGCCAGCAGTGAACTAGGGGGTCAACAGCCCCAGCATTTT
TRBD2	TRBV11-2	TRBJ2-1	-	CASSLDRGGEQFF	TGTGCCAGCAGCTTAGACCGGGGGGGTGAGCAGTTCTTC
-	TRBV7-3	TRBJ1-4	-	CASPSGGTTNEKLFF	TGTGCCAGCCCGTCGGGGGGGACAACTAATGAAAAACTGTTTTTT
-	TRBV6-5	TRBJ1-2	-	CASSLTGNYGYTF	TGTGCCAGCAGCCTGACGGGTAACTATGGCTACACCTTC
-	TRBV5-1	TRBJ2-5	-	CASSLDLETQYF	TGCGCCAGCAGCTTGGACTTAGAGACCCAGTACTTC
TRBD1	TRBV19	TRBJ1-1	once	CASQDLDRGLVEAFF	TGTGCCAGCCAAGACCTGGACAGGGGGCTTGTTGAAGCTTTCTTT
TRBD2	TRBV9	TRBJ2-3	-	CASSVGRGAADTQYF	TGTGCCAGCAGCGTAGGGCGGGGGGCAGCAGATACGCAGTATTTT
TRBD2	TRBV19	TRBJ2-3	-	CASSSGGANTDTQYF	TGTGCCAGTAGTAGCGGGGGGGCAAACACAGATACGCAGTATTTT
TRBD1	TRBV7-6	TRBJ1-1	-	CASSPRQGMDTEAFF	TGTGCCAGCAGCCCTAGACAGGGGATGGACACTGAAGCTTTCTTT
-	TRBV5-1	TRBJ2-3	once	CASSLQESTDTQYF	TGCGCCAGCAGCTTGCAGGAATCCACAGATACGCAGTATTTT
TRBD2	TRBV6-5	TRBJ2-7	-	CASSYRSGGFFEQYF	TGTGCCAGCAGTTATAGGAGCGGGGGGTTTTTTGAGCAGTACTTC
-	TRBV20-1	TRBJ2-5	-	CSAGRGETQYF	TGCAGTGCTGGCAGGGGTGAGACCCAGTACTTC
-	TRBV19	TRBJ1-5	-	CASSIFQGGNQPQHF	TGTGCCAGTAGTATTTTTCAGGGTGGTAATCAGCCCCAGCATTTT
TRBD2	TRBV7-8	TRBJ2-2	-	CASSLGLAGGPNTGELFF	TGTGCCAGCAGCTTAGGTTTAGCGGGGGGACCGAACACCGGGGAGCTGTTTTTT
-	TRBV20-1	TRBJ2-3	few	CSASLTLGPDTQYF	TGCAGTGCTAGTTTAACTCTGGGCCCAGATACGCAGTATTTT
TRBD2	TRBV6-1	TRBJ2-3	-	CASSERRAGTTDTQYF	TGTGCCAGCAGTGAAAGGCGAGCGGGGACCACAGATACGCAGTATTTT
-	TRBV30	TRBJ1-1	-	CAWSVSVEAFF	TGTGCCTGGAGTGTCAGTGTTGAAGCTTTCTTT
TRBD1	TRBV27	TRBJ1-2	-	CASSRTGAYGYTF	TGTGCCAGCAGCAGAACAGGGGCCTATGGCTACACCTTC
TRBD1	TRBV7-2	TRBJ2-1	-	CASIVTQGGEQFF	TGTGCCAGCATCGTTACACAGGGGGGTGAGCAGTTCTTC
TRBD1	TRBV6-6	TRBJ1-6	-	CASSYSTGYNSPLHF	TGTGCCAGCAGTTACTCGACAGGGTATAATTCACCCCTCCACTTT
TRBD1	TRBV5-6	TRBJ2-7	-	CASRNGQGTWEQYF	TGTGCCAGCAGGAACGGACAGGGCACTTGGGAGCAGTACTTC
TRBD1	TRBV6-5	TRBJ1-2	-	CASRQTGGSNYGYTF	TGTGCCAGCAGGCAAACAGGGGGCTCTAACTATGGCTACACCTTC
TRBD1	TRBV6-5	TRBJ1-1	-	CASVRDRKNTEAFF	TGTGCCAGTGTCCGGGACAGAAAGAACACTGAAGCTTTCTTT
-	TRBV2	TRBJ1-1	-	CASRKTASNTEAFF	TGTGCCAGCAGAAAGACAGCGTCGAACACTGAAGCTTTCTTT
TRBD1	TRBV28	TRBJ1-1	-	CASIHTGGRAEAFF	TGTGCCAGCATACACACAGGGGGCAGGGCTGAAGCTTTCTTT
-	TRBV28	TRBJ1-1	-	CASSLTMANTEAFF	TGTGCCAGCAGTTTAACCATGGCGAACACTGAAGCTTTCTTT
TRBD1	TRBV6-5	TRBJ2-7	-	CASSYGTGDYGQYF	TGTGCCAGCAGTTACGGGACAGGGGACTACGGGCAGTACTTC
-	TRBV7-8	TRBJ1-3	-	CASSRIGNTIYF	TGTGCCAGCAGCCGCATTGGAAACACCATATATTTT
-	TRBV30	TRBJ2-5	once	CAWSKTGGAETQYF	TGTGCCTGGAGTAAAACAGGTGGGGCAGAGACCCAGTACTTC
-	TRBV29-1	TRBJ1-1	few	CSVAKNRARNTEAFF	TGCAGCGTTGCAAAAAACAGGGCGAGAAACACTGAAGCTTTCTTT
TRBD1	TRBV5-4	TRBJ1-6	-	CASSNRQGVNSPLHF	TGTGCCAGCAGCAACCGACAGGGGGTAAATTCACCCCTCCACTTT
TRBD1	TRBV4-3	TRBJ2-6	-	CASSHGTGRVGANVLTF	TGCGCCAGCAGCCACGGGACAGGGCGGGTTGGGGCCAACGTCCTGACTTTC
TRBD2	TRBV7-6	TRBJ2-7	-	CASSYGAGGPYEQYF	TGTGCCAGCAGCTACGGAGCGGGGGGGCCTTACGAGCAGTACTTC
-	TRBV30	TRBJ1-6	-	CAWSSTGLYNSPLHF	TGTGCCTGGAGTAGTACAGGCCTCTATAATTCACCCCTCCACTTT
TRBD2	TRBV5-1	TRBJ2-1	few	CASSVGGGAYNEQFF	TGCGCCAGCAGCGTAGGCGGGGGGGCCTACAATGAGCAGTTCTTC
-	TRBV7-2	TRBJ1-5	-	CASSADSSSRPQHF	TGTGCCAGCAGCGCAGACAGTTCCTCACGGCCCCAGCATTTT
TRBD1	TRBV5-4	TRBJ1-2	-	CASSLGQGDLYGYTF	TGTGCCAGCAGCTTGGGACAGGGTGATCTGTATGGCTACACCTTC
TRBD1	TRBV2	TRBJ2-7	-	CASRGGTVSQQYF	TGTGCCAGCAGGGGTGGGACAGTCTCTCAGCAGTACTTC
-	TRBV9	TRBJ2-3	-	CASGQGQSTDTQYF	TGTGCCAGCGGGCAGGGACAAAGCACAGATACGCAGTATTTT
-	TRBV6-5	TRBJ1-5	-	CASRRRQEQPQHF	TGTGCCAGCAGACGCAGACAGGAGCAGCCCCAGCATTTT
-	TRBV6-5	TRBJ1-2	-	CASSLLARGDYGYTF	TGTGCCAGCAGTTTACTGGCGCGGGGAGACTATGGCTACACCTTC
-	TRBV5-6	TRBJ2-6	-	CASSWRVLLAGANVLTF	TGTGCCAGCAGCTGGCGGGTTCTCCTAGCTGGGGCCAACGTCCTGACTTTC
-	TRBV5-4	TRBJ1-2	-	CASSMDRGGGYGYTF	TGTGCCAGCAGCATGGATAGGGGCGGGGGCTATGGCTACACCTTC